These 24 T cell receptor beta chains were sequenced from one sample in a study of OX40 agonist ivuxolimab in advanced cancers. Sequencing used immunoSEQ multiplex PCR; TCRdb keeps in-frame clones, though not all of them. This sample has approximately 70,000 clones, with 80% to 85% found just once. The sample consisted of CD4+ or CD8+ T cells sorted from blood, taken in a trial of the OX40 agonist ivuxolimab. The receptor set was obtained from an adult with an advanced solid tumor such as melanoma, head and neck, liver or kidney cancer.

The chain has TRBV6-1 and TRBJ2-5, with D possibly being TRBD1 (5 bases). V lost 5 bases and J lost 3, with 10 bases in between. Per germline, CDR1 MNHNS and CDR2 SASEGT. This CDR3 is built from 13 residues. CDR3 coding DNA: TGTGCCAGCAGTCTCGACAGAGAAGAGACCCAGTACTTC. Translated: CASSLDREETQYF.

The chain has TRBV19 and TRBJ2-5, with TRBD2 matching 12 bases. V shed 5 bases and J 5 bases; nucleotides not matched to a gene: 3. CDR1 and CDR2 from the germline V gene are LNHDA and SQIVND (reference sequence). The CDR3 runs 14 residues. The CDR3 spells CASSVTSGGETQYF. The CDR3, as DNA: TGTGCCAGTAGTGTGACTAGCGGGGGTGAGACCCAGTACTTC. The full variable domain, in which reference TRBV19 and TRBJ2-5 provide the parts outside the CDR3, is DGGITQSPKYLFRKEGQNVTLSCEQNLNHDAMYWYRQDPGQGLRLIYYSQIVNDFQKGDIAEGYSVSREKKESFPLTVTSAQKNPTAFYLCASSVTSGGETQYFGPGTRLLVL.

V is TRBV7-2 and J is TRBJ1-4; D remains ambiguous. The CDR3 covers 14 residues. CDR1 is SGHTA, CDR2 FQGNSA, per germline. Trimming shortened V by 4 bases and J by 3 bases, and 9 bases separated the two germline ends. The CDR3, as DNA: TGTGCCAGCAGCTCCGCGGGCTCTAATGAAAAACTGTTTTTT. Protein: CASSSAGSNEKLFF.

This chain connects TRBV19 to TRBJ2-2; D call uncertain. The V gene's germline CDR1 is LNHDA and CDR2 SQIVND (reference sequence). The CDR3 sequence is 14 residues long. V gave up 3 bases and J gave up 5 bases, with 10 bases separating them. This chain's CDR3 is CASSIVVGTGELFF. The CDR3 DNA is TGTGCCAGTAGTATTGTCGTAGGGACCGGGGAGCTGTTTTTT. The variable domain in full, with the rest retrieved from reference TRBV19 and TRBJ2-2, is DGGITQSPKYLFRKEGQNVTLSCEQNLNHDAMYWYRQDPGQGLRLIYYSQIVNDFQKGDIAEGYSVSREKKESFPLTVTSAQKNPTAFYLCASSIVVGTGELFFGEGSRLTVL.

This chain links TRBV27 with TRBJ2-5; D ambiguous. CDR3 length: 15 amino acids. Trimming removed 6 bases at V and 5 bases at J, with 19 bases between. Germline V gene sequence: CDR1 MNHEY, CDR2 SMNVEV (reference sequence). CDR3 in amino acids: CASSLRGMVPETQYF. CDR3 nucleotides: TGTGCCAGCAGCCTCCGTGGAATGGTACCGGAGACCCAGTACTTC.

The rearrangement links TRBV5-1 to TRBJ1-1; D is ambiguous. V dropped 1 base and J dropped 3 bases, with 10 bases sitting between them. The CDR3 totals 14 residues. Germline V CDR1 and CDR2: SGHRS, YFSETQ. The CDR3 loop is CASSLQGSDTEAFF. DNA of the CDR3: TGCGCCAGCAGCTTGCAAGGGAGTGACACTGAAGCTTTCTTT.

V usage is TRBV28 and J usage is TRBJ2-7, with D maybe TRBD1 (7 bases). V was clipped by 3 bases and J by 6 bases, with 12 bases between them. The CDR3 loop spans 13 amino acids. CDR1 and CDR2 from the germline V gene are MDHEN and SYDVKM. The DNA of the CDR3 is TGTGCCAGCAGTTTTATCAGGGGGGTCGAGCAGTACTTC. It is translated as CASSFIRGVEQYF.

This clone was recorded once. This sequence joins TRBV4-3 and TRBJ2-3, with 9 bases identical to TRBD2. CDR3 size: 19 residues. Unmatched junction bases numbered 17, after V lost 3 bases and J lost 4 bases. The V gene's germline CDR1 is LGHNA and CDR2 YSLEER. CDR3 loop: CASSQSISGFGGRADTQYF. CDR3 nucleotide sequence: TGCGCCAGCAGCCAGTCTATATCGGGTTTTGGCGGGAGGGCAGATACGCAGTATTTT.

The J gene is TRBJ1-2, the V gene TRBV29-1, with 7 nucleotides matching TRBD1. The CDR3 runs 13 residues. Losses at the gene ends were 8 bases for V and 7 bases for J; bases not matched to a gene: 13. Germline V CDR1 and CDR2: SQVTM, ANQGSEA. CDR3 sequence (DNA): TGCAGCCTTCGACAGGGCCGGGGGGGTGGCTACACCTTC. Protein sequence: CSLRQGRGGGYTF. Filled out from reference TRBV29-1 and TRBJ1-2, the complete variable domain reads SAVISQKPSRDICQRGTSLTIQCQVDSQVTMMFWYRQQPGQSLTLIATANQGSEATYESGFVIDKFPISRPNLTFSTLTVSNMSPEDSSIYLCSLRQGRGGGYTFGSGTRLTVV.

The CDR3 nucleotides read TGTGCCAGCAGCTTAAGACAGGGTAGCAATCAGCCCCAGCATTTT. Translation gives CASSLRQGSNQPQHF. The chain recombines TRBV7-2 with TRBJ1-5; TRBD1 matches at 7 bases. CDR1 and CDR2 (germline): SGHTA, FQGNSA. V lost 2 bases to trimming and J lost 0 bases; unmatched junction nucleotides: 1. The CDR3 runs to 15 residues. Based on the CDR3 plus reference TRBV7-2 and TRBJ1-5, the full variable domain is GAGVSQSPSNKVTEKGKDVELRCDPISGHTALYWYRQSLGQGLEFLIYFQGNSAPDKSGLPSDRFSAERTGGSVSTLTIQRTQQEDSAVYLCASSLRQGSNQPQHFGDGTRLSIL.

The chain employs TRBV5-6 and TRBJ2-3, with D maybe TRBD1 (6 bases). The V gene lost 3 bases and the J gene lost 5 bases, with 10 bases spanning the gap. The CDR3 runs 13 residues. The germline V gene encodes CDR1 SGHDT and CDR2 YYEEEE. Written as DNA, the CDR3 is TGTGCCAGCAGCTGGGACAACGTAGATACGCAGTATTTT. This encodes CASSWDNVDTQYF.

The rearrangement uses TRBV5-4 and TRBJ2-1; D tentatively fits TRBD1 or TRBD2 (5 bases each). V lost 7 bases to trimming and J lost 7 bases, with 18 bases between them. The CDR3 covers 14 residues. Germline V lookup: CDR1 SGHNT, CDR2 YYREEE (reference sequence). CDR3 coding DNA: TGTGCCAGCGGGGGTGAGGGGAGTGGAAATGAGCAGTTCTTC. Protein: CASGGEGSGNEQFF.

The chain joins TRBV7-9 to TRBJ1-4; D call uncertain. V dropped 1 base and J dropped 7 bases, with 13 bases sitting between them. The CDR3 is 15 amino acids. Germline V gives CDR1 SEHNR, CDR2 FQNEAQ (reference sequence). The CDR3: CASSLGRPGGEKLFF. The CDR3, as DNA: TGTGCCAGCAGCTTAGGACGGCCGGGCGGTGAAAAACTGTTTTTT.

V is TRBV4-1 and J is TRBJ2-3, with 10 positions matching TRBD1. In germline, CDR1 is MGHRA, CDR2 YSYEKL. The CDR3 has 17 amino acids. V lost 5 bases to trimming and J lost 2 bases; unmatched junction nucleotides: 10. CDR3 nucleotides: TGCGCCAGCAGCGCACTGACAGGGGGCGGTTTCACAGATACGCAGTATTTT. Its protein is CASSALTGGGFTDTQYF.

V usage is TRBV5-5 and J usage is TRBJ2-1; perhaps TRBD1 as D (5 bases). Trimming stripped 0 bases from V and 7 bases from J, with 14 bases between. Per germline, CDR1 SGHKS and CDR2 YYEKEE (reference sequence). This CDR3 has 15 residues. The CDR3 region is CASSLDHSKGNEQFF. The CDR3 DNA reads as TGTGCCAGCAGCTTGGACCATAGTAAGGGGAATGAGCAGTTCTTC.

V and J are TRBV11-1 and TRBJ2-7; the D gene is possibly TRBD1 (5 bases). With 5 bases removed from V and 2 bases from J, the gap between germline ends came to 13 bases. The CDR3 is 14 residues long. Germline V CDR1 and CDR2: SGHAT, FQDESV (reference sequence). The CDR3 DNA reads as TGTGCCAGCAGCCGAATCCAGGGTCCCTACGAGCAGTACTTC. Protein sequence: CASSRIQGPYEQYF.

V gene TRBV4-1 combines with J gene TRBJ2-1; D is unclear. The ends were cut back, 2 bases at V and 0 bases at J, with 14 bases in the middle. Germline CDR1 and CDR2: MGHRA and YSYEKL. The CDR3 spans 17 residues. In nucleotides, the CDR3 is TGCGCCAGCAGCCAACCTCGTTGGGTCCGCTCCTACAATGAGCAGTTCTTC. This translates into CASSQPRWVRSYNEQFF.

This sequence joins TRBV7-8 and TRBJ2-1; 11 nucleotides align to TRBD2. The germline V gene has CDR1 SGHVS and CDR2 FQNEAQ. This CDR3 contains 14 residues. The J segment lost 10 bases and the V segment lost 10 bases, leaving 12 bases of the junction unmatched. Written as DNA, the CDR3 is TGTGCCACCTTGACTAGCGGGGTCTTGGGGGAGCAGTTCTTC. Amino acids: CATLTSGVLGEQFF.

This sequence joins TRBV10-3 and TRBJ1-2; 7 nucleotides match TRBD1. V lost 11 bases to trimming and J lost 7 bases; unmatched junction nucleotides: 13. Germline CDR1 ENHRY, CDR2 SYGVKD. The CDR3 has 13 residues. The CDR3 region is CAVREQGQGGYTF. CDR3 DNA sequence: TGTGCCGTTCGTGAACAGGGGCAAGGTGGCTACACCTTC.

The chain has TRBV11-2 and TRBJ2-7, with D uncertain. Per germline, CDR1 SGHAT and CDR2 FQNNGV. Between the trimmed V and J ends, which lost 5 bases and 8 bases, there was a span of 13 bases. The CDR3 runs to 12 residues. This chain's CDR3 is CASSPPFPKQYF. CDR3 DNA: TGTGCCAGCAGCCCACCCTTCCCCAAGCAGTACTTC.

Of note for this clone: Other nucleotide sequences in the sample specify the same CDR3. V usage is TRBV25-1 and J usage is TRBJ1-5; D unclear. V was pared by 0 bases and J by 6 bases, with 6 bases between. There are 13 residues in the CDR3. Per the germline V gene, CDR1 is MGHDK and CDR2 is SYGVNS. The CDR3 here is CASSEYFGQPQHF. CDR3 DNA: TGTGCCAGCAGTGAATATTTTGGTCAGCCCCAGCATTTT.

The chain combines TRBV7-9 with TRBJ1-1; perhaps TRBD1 as D (6 bases). The V gene lost 5 bases and the J gene lost 4 bases, with 23 bases spanning the gap. The CDR3 extends over 17 amino acids. The germline gives CDR1 SEHNR, CDR2 FQNEAQ (reference sequence). The CDR3: CASSPARGAGVVTEAFF. The DNA of the CDR3 is TGTGCCAGCAGCCCAGCAAGGGGGGCGGGGGTCGTCACTGAAGCTTTCTTT.

The V call is TRBV29-1, the J call TRBJ2-1; tentatively, D is TRBD1 or TRBD2 (5 bases each). This CDR3 is built from 16 residues. Per germline, CDR1 SQVTM and CDR2 ANQGSEA. Trimming stripped 4 bases from V and 0 bases from J, with 16 bases between. The CDR3 loop reads CSVVGQEGSSYNEQFF. As DNA, the CDR3 is TGCAGCGTTGTTGGCCAAGAGGGGAGCTCCTACAATGAGCAGTTCTTC.

The V gene is TRBV5-6, the J gene TRBJ1-6, with D possibly matching TRBD1 (5 bases). In germline, CDR1 is SGHDT, CDR2 YYEEEE. The CDR3 consists of 14 residues. The germline V and J ends were trimmed by 3 bases and 8 bases, with 12 bases remaining between them. The CDR3 DNA sequence: TGTGCCAGCAGCTGGTGGGGGGGAGATTCACCCCTCCACTTT. Its protein product is CASSWWGGDSPLHF.